This TCR beta chain was documented in a study of response to subunit inactivated influenza vaccine. The study's findings and limits: Authors suggested that a seasonal influenza vaccination recruits few new T cells each time.

CDR3 length equals 13 residues. Trimming shortened V by 6 bases and J by 8 bases, and 16 bases separated the two germline ends. Comments on this clonotype: Its matching antigen is unknown.

TCRdb reanalysed the RT-PCR reads using MiXCR and keeps one entry per CDR3 protein. The sample holds hundreds of thousands of distinct CDR3 sequences; about 25% are singletons and the top ten take under 2.5%. Sequenced here: CD4+ T cells sorted from PBMCs, sampled approximately 5 days after vaccination. This sequence joins TRBV12-3 or TRBV12-4 and TRBJ1-2; possible D gene TRBD1, 6 bases. This TCR derives from a man in his fifties or sixties who received an inactivated influenza vaccine. Here the CDR3 reads CASSHDRLGGYTF. CDR3 sequence (DNA): TGTGCCAGCAGCCACGACAGGCTGGGGGGCTACACCTTC.